These T cell receptor beta chains were read from a single sample in a study of blood T cell repertoires in COVID-19. Some clones are missing from TCRdb's copy, which holds only in-frame ones; the method was immunoSEQ multiplex PCR. The repertoire holds over 250,000 clones, with around 89% as singletons. Material: peripheral blood. The source of these receptors is a woman between 45 and 60 years old with COVID-19, enrolled during active disease. CDR3s include the opening cysteine and the closing phenylalanine or tryptophan. The D gene is left open where the match is weak. Expanded clones are given a class, and other clones once, few, many or no size at all.

d_call | clone_size | j_call | v_call | cdr3_nt | cdr3_aa
TRBD1 | NA | TRBJ2-2 | TRBV24-1 | TGTGCCACCAGTGACCGACAGGGGAGAGGAACCGGGGAGCTGTTTTTT | CATSDRQGRGTGELFF
NA | once | TRBJ1-2 | TRBV19 | TGTGCCAGTACCATCGCGGCGGGGGGACGCATTCTTTATGGCTACACCTTC | CASTIAAGGRILYGYTF
NA | NA | TRBJ2-2 | TRBV19 | TGTGCCAGTATGTCGGGGGAGTACACCGGGGAGCTGTTTTTT | CASMSGEYTGELFF
NA | NA | TRBJ1-1 | TRBV11-3 | TGTGCCAGTGGGCCCGGCAGGATGGGTACTGAAGCTTTCTTT | CASGPGRMGTEAFF
TRBD1 | NA | TRBJ2-7 | TRBV27 | TGTGCCAGCAGTCTGGCCGGGACAGGGGGCTACGAGCAGTACTTC | CASSLAGTGGYEQYF
NA | NA | TRBJ2-7 | TRBV21-1 | TGTGCCAGCAGCAAAGCGCGGGGATGCTACGAGCAGTACTTC | CASSKARGCYEQYF
TRBD2 | NA | TRBJ2-7 | TRBV11-3 | TGTGCCAGCAGCTCCGCCCTACTAGCGGACAACACCTACGAGCAGTACTTC | CASSSALLADNTYEQYF
NA | NA | TRBJ1-1 | TRBV20-1 | TGCAGTTCCACAGAGAACACTGAAGCTTTCTTT | CSSTENTEAFF
TRBD1 | NA | TRBJ1-2 | TRBV4-2 | TGTGCTAGCCATCCGGGACAGGGGGCTGGAGGCTACACCTTC | CASHPGQGAGGYTF
NA | NA | TRBJ1-5 | TRBV2 | TGTGCCAGCGGAGGCGAGATGGCCACCAATCAGCCCCAGCATTTT | CASGGEMATNQPQHF
NA | NA | TRBJ2-2 | TRBV2 | TGTGCCAGCTCGTTAGACACCGGGGAGCTGTTTTTT | CASSLDTGELFF
NA | large | TRBJ2-3 | TRBV25-1 | TGTGCCAGCAGTGAAGGCGGGACAGATACGCAGTATTTT | CASSEGGTDTQYF
NA | once | TRBJ1-1 | TRBV7-3 | TGTGCCAGCAGCTTAATGGGTCCAGGTACGAACACTGAAGCTTTCTTT | CASSLMGPGTNTEAFF
TRBD1 | few | TRBJ2-1 | TRBV6-1 | TGTGCCAGCAGTGAAGACAGGGGCCGGAATGAGCAGTTCTTC | CASSEDRGRNEQFF
NA | NA | TRBJ2-2 | TRBV11-2 | TGTGCCAGCAGCTTAGGTGCAGGGCCGAACACCGGGGAGCTGTTTTTT | CASSLGAGPNTGELFF
NA | NA | TRBJ1-2 | TRBV19 | TGTGCCAGTACTCCGAGCCAGGTTAACTATGGCTACACCTTC | CASTPSQVNYGYTF
TRBD2 | many | TRBJ2-1 | TRBV4-1 | TGCGCCAGCAGCCGCCAACTAGCGGGACAAGCTAAAGGGAATGAGCAGTTCTTC | CASSRQLAGQAKGNEQFF